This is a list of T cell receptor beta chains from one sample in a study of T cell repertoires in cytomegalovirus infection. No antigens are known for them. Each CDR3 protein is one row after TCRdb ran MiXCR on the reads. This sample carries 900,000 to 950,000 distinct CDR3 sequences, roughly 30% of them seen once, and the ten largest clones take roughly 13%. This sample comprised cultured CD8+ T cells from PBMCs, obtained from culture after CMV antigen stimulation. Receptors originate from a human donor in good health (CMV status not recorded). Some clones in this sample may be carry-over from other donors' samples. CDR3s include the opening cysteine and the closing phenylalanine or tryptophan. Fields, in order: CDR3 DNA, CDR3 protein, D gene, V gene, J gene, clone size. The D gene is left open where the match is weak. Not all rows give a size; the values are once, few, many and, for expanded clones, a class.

CDR3nt: TGTGCCAGCAGCTTAGTGGCAGGGAAAAAGGAAAACATTCAGTACTTC
CDR3aa: CASSLVAGKKENIQYF
d_gene: .
v_gene: TRBV7-8
j_gene: TRBJ2-4
abundance: many

CDR3nt: TGTGCCAGCAGCTTATTCTCAGACAGGGGAGGGTTGAACACCGGGGAGCTGTTTTTT
CDR3aa: CASSLFSDRGGLNTGELFF
d_gene: .
v_gene: TRBV7-8
j_gene: TRBJ2-2
abundance: few

CDR3nt: TGTGCCAGCAGCGTGAGCTGGGATTTTACCTACAATGAGCAGTTCTTC
CDR3aa: CASSVSWDFTYNEQFF
d_gene: .
v_gene: TRBV5-8
j_gene: TRBJ2-1
abundance: once

CDR3nt: TGCGCCAGCAGCCCCATATCTGGACAGATAGAATTCAGTGAAGCTTTCTTT
CDR3aa: CASSPISGQIEFSEAFF
d_gene: .
v_gene: TRBV4-1
j_gene: TRBJ1-1
abundance: .

CDR3nt: TGTGCCAGCAGCGGGACAGGGTCCTTCCTCGTGGAGACCCAGTACTTC
CDR3aa: CASSGTGSFLVETQYF
d_gene: TRBD1
v_gene: TRBV7-9
j_gene: TRBJ2-5
abundance: few

CDR3nt: TGTGCCAGCACCGAATGGGGGCTAGCCAAAAACATTCAGTACTTC
CDR3aa: CASTEWGLAKNIQYF
d_gene: .
v_gene: TRBV6-1
j_gene: TRBJ2-4
abundance: many

CDR3nt: TGTGCCAGCAGTTTGCAAAGGGGAAGCTCCTACGAGCAGTACTTC
CDR3aa: CASSLQRGSSYEQYF
d_gene: .
v_gene: TRBV27
j_gene: TRBJ2-7
abundance: .

CDR3nt: TGTGCCAGTGAAGCTCTTTGGGACTCTAATTCACCCCTCCACTTT
CDR3aa: CASEALWDSNSPLHF
d_gene: .
v_gene: TRBV2
j_gene: TRBJ1-6
abundance: few

CDR3nt: TGTGCCAGCAGTTACCGGCAGGGACCATACAATGAGCAGTTCTTC
CDR3aa: CASSYRQGPYNEQFF
d_gene: .
v_gene: TRBV6-5
j_gene: TRBJ2-1
abundance: .

CDR3nt: TGCGCCAGCAGCACCGGGACTAGCGGGGGACTCTCCTACAATGAGCAGTTCTTC
CDR3aa: CASSTGTSGGLSYNEQFF
d_gene: TRBD2
v_gene: TRBV5-1
j_gene: TRBJ2-1
abundance: .

CDR3nt: TGTGCCAACCTCAGCCCCCTCCTAGAAGCTTTCTTT
CDR3aa: CANLSPLLEAFF
d_gene: .
v_gene: TRBV12-3/TRBV12-4
j_gene: TRBJ1-1
abundance: many

CDR3nt: TGCAGTGCTAGAGCCCCAGGACACCAAGAGACCCAGTACTTC
CDR3aa: CSARAPGHQETQYF
d_gene: .
v_gene: TRBV20-1
j_gene: TRBJ2-5
abundance: .

CDR3nt: TGTGCCAGCAGATACCGGACAGGGGGCTTGAACACTGAAGCTTTCTTT
CDR3aa: CASRYRTGGLNTEAFF
d_gene: TRBD1
v_gene: TRBV6-5
j_gene: TRBJ1-1
abundance: few

CDR3nt: TGTGCCAGCAGTTGGGACAGGGCAGAGACCCAGTACTTC
CDR3aa: CASSWDRAETQYF
d_gene: TRBD1
v_gene: TRBV12-3/TRBV12-4
j_gene: TRBJ2-5
abundance: .

CDR3nt: TGTGCCAGCAGCCCCCAAGGGGGGGGCCGGCGGGAGCTGTTTTTT
CDR3aa: CASSPQGGGRRELFF
d_gene: .
v_gene: TRBV27
j_gene: TRBJ2-2
abundance: few

CDR3nt: TGTGCCAGCTGGACTAGCACTGAAGCTTTCTTT
CDR3aa: CASWTSTEAFF
d_gene: .
v_gene: TRBV19
j_gene: TRBJ1-1
abundance: few

CDR3nt: TGTGCCAGCAGTTCTCCAGTCTTCCCGAATGAAGCTTTCTTT
CDR3aa: CASSSPVFPNEAFF
d_gene: .
v_gene: TRBV6-8
j_gene: TRBJ1-1
abundance: once

CDR3nt: TGTGCCAGCAGCCTGGTGGGACGGGGGAACACTGAAGCTTTCTTT
CDR3aa: CASSLVGRGNTEAFF
d_gene: .
v_gene: TRBV7-9
j_gene: TRBJ1-1
abundance: many